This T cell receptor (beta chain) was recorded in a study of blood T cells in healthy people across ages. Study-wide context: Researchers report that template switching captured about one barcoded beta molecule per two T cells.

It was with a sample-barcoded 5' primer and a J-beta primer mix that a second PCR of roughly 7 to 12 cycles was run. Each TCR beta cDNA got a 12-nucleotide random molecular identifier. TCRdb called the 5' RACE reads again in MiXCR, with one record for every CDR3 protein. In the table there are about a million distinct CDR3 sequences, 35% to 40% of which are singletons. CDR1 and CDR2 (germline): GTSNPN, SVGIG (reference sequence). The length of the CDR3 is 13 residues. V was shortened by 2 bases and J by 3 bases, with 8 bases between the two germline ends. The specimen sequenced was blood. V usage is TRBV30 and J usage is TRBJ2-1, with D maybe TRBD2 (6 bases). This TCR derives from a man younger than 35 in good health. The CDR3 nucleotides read TGTGCCTGGAGTAGGACTAACTACAATGAGCAGTTCTTC. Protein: CAWSRTNYNEQFF.